One and the same sample provided the 16 T cell receptor beta chains below, sequenced in a study of shared clonotypes between healthy human individuals (dated by TCRdb to 2019 to 2021). CD8 naive samples consisted of CD45RO-negative cells that were positively selected for CCR7, yielding a CD45RA+CCR7+ population without TemRA cells. Libraries came from the immunoSEQ multiplex PCR assay. TCRdb mirrors the immuneACCESS table, restricted to in-frame sequences. Some clones are absent from its copies; in checked studies, under half trace to an unresolved V gene, and the reason for the others is unknown. The sample profile shows more than 2 million clones; approximately 92% of them were found once. About 1.7% of the sample goes to the ten largest clones. Source material: naive CD8+ T cells from PBMCs. Taken with the paper, the label for cell subset or site translates to: CD45RA+CCR7+. The receptor set was obtained from a man aged 18-30 years in good health. Some clones in this sample may be carry-over from other donors' samples.

This rearrangement joins TRBV29-1 to TRBJ2-7, with D tentatively TRBD2 (5 bases). The ends were cut back, 6 bases at V and 5 bases at J, with 20 bases in the middle. The CDR3 extends over 14 amino acids. Germline assignment: CDR1 SQVTM and CDR2 ANQGSEA. The CDR3 region has the DNA TGCAGCGTCCTTAGGACTGATCGACTGCACGAGCAGTACTTC. Translation: CSVLRTDRLHEQYF.

The rearrangement joins TRBV29-1 to TRBJ2-7; possibly TRBD1 for D (5 bases). The V and J ends lost 5 bases and 2 bases respectively, with 7 bases between them. CDR1 is SQVTM, CDR2 ANQGSEA, per germline. This CDR3 has 11 amino acids. Here the CDR3 DNA reads TGCAGCGTTCGGACAACCTACGAGCAGTACTTC. Translating it yields CSVRTTYEQYF.

The CDR3 DNA sequence: TGCGCCAGCAGCCAAACTGTGGGGAATACGCAGTATTTT. Its protein is CASSQTVGNTQYF. The V and J genes are TRBV4-1 and TRBJ2-3; no clear D gene. V was pared by 2 bases and J by 7 bases, with 10 bases between. The CDR3 spans 13 residues. CDR1 is MGHRA, CDR2 YSYEKL, per germline.

The rearrangement joins TRBV29-1 to TRBJ2-3; 10 bases line up with TRBD2. Germline lookup yields CDR1 SQVTM and CDR2 ANQGSEA. This CDR3 contains 19 residues. V was pared by 3 bases and J by 0 bases, with 15 bases of the junction left unmatched. The CDR3, as DNA: TGCAGCGTTGATTCCGGAGGTGTGCTAGCGGGAGTTAGCACAGATACGCAGTATTTT. Translation gives CSVDSGGVLAGVSTDTQYF.

The J gene is TRBJ2-5, the V gene TRBV27; weak D call: TRBD1 (6 bases). This CDR3 has 15 amino acids. In germline, CDR1 is MNHEY, CDR2 SMNVEV (reference sequence). V dropped 6 bases and J dropped 2 bases, with 16 bases sitting between them. The CDR3 nucleotides read TGTGCCAGCAGCTCCTTCGGACAGCTACAAGAGACCCAGTACTTC. Translating gives CASSSFGQLQETQYF.

This clone was seen once. The chain carries TRBV30 and TRBJ2-1; TRBD2 matches at 11 bases. Trimming cost V 5 bases and J 6 bases; bases outside gene matches: 9. Germline V lookup: CDR1 GTSNPN, CDR2 SVGIG (reference sequence). CDR3 length equals 15 residues. CDR3 amino acids: CAWESLAGEGNEQFF. The CDR3 DNA follows: TGTGCCTGGGAGTCACTAGCGGGAGAAGGCAATGAGCAGTTCTTC.

Only one count was recorded for this clone. The V and J genes are TRBV19 and TRBJ1-2; a possible D gene is TRBD1 (6 bases). The CDR3 is made up of 17 amino acids. Germline values: CDR1 LNHDA, CDR2 SQIVND (reference sequence). Trimming shortened V by 0 bases and J by 5 bases, and 19 bases separated the two germline ends. The CDR3 DNA reads as TGTGCCAGTAGTATAGATCTAGGTGACAGGAGCGAATATGGCTACACCTTC. Translated: CASSIDLGDRSEYGYTF. Variable domain in full (rest from reference TRBV19 and TRBJ1-2): DGGITQSPKYLFRKEGQNVTLSCEQNLNHDAMYWYRQDPGQGLRLIYYSQIVNDFQKGDIAEGYSVSREKKESFPLTVTSAQKNPTAFYLCASSIDLGDRSEYGYTFGSGTRLTVV.

The V gene is TRBV10-2, the J gene TRBJ2-1; possible D gene TRBD2, 5 bases. The CDR3 totals 16 residues. Germline assignment: CDR1 WSHSY and CDR2 SAAADI. Trimming took 4 bases from V and 0 from J, leaving 13 bases between them. DNA for the CDR3: TGCGCCAGCAGTGCGGCAGGACTTAGCTCCTACAATGAGCAGTTCTTC. This translates into CASSAAGLSSYNEQFF.

The chain is built from TRBV7-9 and TRBJ1-2; 9 bases agree with TRBD1. This CDR3 contains 17 residues. Germline lookup yields CDR1 SEHNR and CDR2 FQNEAQ (reference sequence). V gave up 4 bases and J gave up 4 bases; unmatched junction bases: 13. The CDR3 reads CASSSHHGDRVVYGYTF. The CDR3 region has the DNA TGTGCCAGCAGCTCTCACCATGGGGACAGGGTGGTCTATGGCTACACCTTC. Combining the CDR3 with reference TRBV7-9 and TRBJ1-2 gives the whole variable domain DTGVSQNPRHKITKRGQNVTFRCDPISEHNRLYWYRQTLGQGPEFLTYFQNEAQLEKSRLLSDRFSAERPKGSFSTLEIQRTEQGDSAMYLCASSSHHGDRVVYGYTFGSGTRLTVV.

The chain combines TRBV28 with TRBJ1-5; TRBD1 might be the D (5 bases). This CDR3 is built from 14 residues. Germline V gene sequence: CDR1 MDHEN, CDR2 SYDVKM. Between the trimmed V and J ends, which lost 3 bases and 7 bases, there was a span of 13 bases. In DNA, the CDR3 is TGTGCCAGCAGTTTGGTCCTCCGGGGGCAGCCCCAGCATTTT. It is translated as CASSLVLRGQPQHF.

The chain employs TRBV27 and TRBJ1-2; 9 bases are shared with TRBD1. J lost 8 bases, V lost 6 bases, and 10 bases had no gene match. The CDR3 spans 14 residues. The germline gives CDR1 MNHEY, CDR2 SMNVEV (reference sequence). The CDR3 bases are TGTGCCAGCAGATATATACAGGGGGCGGAAGGCTACACCTTC. It translates to CASRYIQGAEGYTF.

This chain uses TRBV12-5 with TRBJ1-3; the D is unclear. V lost 5 bases and J lost 1, with 9 bases in between. The CDR3 totals 14 residues. CDR1 is LGHNT, CDR2 FRNRAP, per germline. CDR3 in DNA: TGTGCTAGTGGTCGGGAAGGGTCTGGAAACACCATATATTTT. This gives the protein CASGREGSGNTIYF. The entire variable domain, with the rest obtained from reference TRBV12-5 and TRBJ1-3, is as follows: DARVTQTPRHKVTEMGQEVTMRCQPILGHNTVFWYRQTMMQGLELLAYFRNRAPLDDSGMPKDRFSAEMPDATLATLKIQPSEPRDSAVYFCASGREGSGNTIYFGEGSWLTVV.

This chain joins TRBV10-1 and TRBJ2-7; 14 nucleotides line up with TRBD2. With 5 bases clipped from V and 6 bases from J, the junction kept 3 bases outside the gene matches. The CDR3 has 14 residues. Germline V gene data show CDR1 as WNHNN and CDR2 as SYGVQD (reference sequence). Written as DNA, the CDR3 is TGCGCCAGCAGTTCCGGGACTAGCGGGAGCGAGCAGTACTTC. Its translation is CASSSGTSGSEQYF.

The chain has TRBV27 and TRBJ1-2; 7 bases agree with TRBD1. Trimming removed 4 bases from V and 2 bases from J; junction bases left unmatched: 4. Germline V lookup: CDR1 MNHEY, CDR2 SMNVEV (reference sequence). The CDR3 is made up of 14 amino acids. The CDR3 region is CASSSLTGNYGYTF. For the CDR3, the DNA is TGTGCCAGCAGTTCATTGACAGGGAACTATGGCTACACCTTC.

The V and J genes are TRBV27 and TRBJ1-5, with D hard to call. Germline V gives CDR1 MNHEY, CDR2 SMNVEV (reference sequence). The CDR3 contains 15 residues. The ends were cut back, 3 bases at V and 4 bases at J, with 13 bases in the middle. The CDR3 loop is CASSFRGSNNQPQHF. DNA of the CDR3: TGTGCCAGCAGTTTCCGGGGTTCAAATAATCAGCCCCAGCATTTT.

This chain uses TRBV5-4 with TRBJ2-5; 8 nucleotides line up with TRBD1. CDR1 and CDR2 from the germline V gene are SGHNT and YYREEE (reference sequence). V shed 3 bases and J 5 bases; nucleotides not matched to a gene: 6. The CDR3 contains 14 residues. CDR3 region: CASSSQGARETQYF. The CDR3 DNA follows: TGTGCCAGCAGCTCCCAGGGGGCGCGGGAGACCCAGTACTTC.